These T cell receptor beta chains were read from a single sample in a study of molecular identifiers for immune sequencing clone quantification. TCRdb reanalysed the PCR reads using MiXCR and keeps one entry per CDR3 protein. The sample carries around 460,000 distinct CDR3 sequences, about a fifth recorded once. Specimen: naive CD8+ T cells from blood, with Jurkat cell RNA spiked in. Every receptor here comes from a human donor in good health. Some libraries in this study had Jurkat cell RNA spiked in. Each CDR3 is given with its conserved first and last residue. Each record gives: clone size, J gene, D gene, V gene, CDR3 DNA, CDR3 protein. A D gene is named only where the DNA matches it firmly. The size of a clone is reported for some rows only, either as once, few or many, or as a class for expanded clones.

few | TRBJ2-3 | TRBD1 | TRBV5-1 | TGCGCCAGCAGCTTGGGGCCCCGGACAGGGGCTACAGATACGCAGTATTTT | CASSLGPRTGATDTQYF
few | TRBJ2-1 | TRBD2 | TRBV30 | TGTGCCTGGAATTCAGCGGGGGGCCACAATGAGCAGTTCTTC | CAWNSAGGHNEQFF
few | TRBJ2-3 | TRBD1 | TRBV30 | TGTGCCTGGAGTCCGGGACAGGGTTCAGATACGCAGTATTTT | CAWSPGQGSDTQYF
many | TRBJ1-1 | - | TRBV20-1 | TGCAGTGCTAGAGGAGTGGACACTGAAGCTTTCTTT | CSARGVDTEAFF
- | TRBJ2-7 | TRBD1 | TRBV20-1 | TGCAGTGCTGATCAACAGGGGAGCTCCTACGAGCAGTACTTC | CSADQQGSSYEQYF
few | TRBJ2-1 | - | TRBV20-1 | TGCAGTGCTAGAGAATCTAGTAGGGGTTACCGTGAGCAGTTCTTC | CSARESSRGYREQFF
many | TRBJ1-2 | - | TRBV14 | TGTGCCAGCAGCCAAGGACAGTATGGCTACACCTTC | CASSQGQYGYTF
many | TRBJ1-5 | - | TRBV6-1 | TGTGCCAGCGGTCGGGGATGGGGCAATCAGCCCCAGCATTTT | CASGRGWGNQPQHF
many | TRBJ2-3 | - | TRBV6-1 | TGTGCCAGCAGTGAAGAGGGGTGGACCGCGGATACGCAGTATTTT | CASSEEGWTADTQYF
many | TRBJ2-7 | - | TRBV12-3/TRBV12-4 | TGTGCCAGCAGTGACATGGGTGAAGTACTTTCCTACGAGCAGTACTTC | CASSDMGEVLSYEQYF
few | TRBJ2-7 | - | TRBV20-1 | TGCAGTGCTAGAACCGAAGACCTACTGATCTGGGACGAGCAGTACTTC | CSARTEDLLIWDEQYF
few | TRBJ2-7 | TRBD2 | TRBV11-2 | TGTGCCAGCAGGACTAGCGGGGCTGTCTACGAGCAGTACTTC | CASRTSGAVYEQYF
- | TRBJ1-5 | - | TRBV27 | TGTGCCAGCAGTTTATCCGGGTATTATAGCAATCAGCCCCAGCATTTT | CASSLSGYYSNQPQHF
few | TRBJ2-7 | - | TRBV28 | TGTGCCAGCAGTTTGGCGGTTCTAGTATCCCCTTCCTACGAGCAGTACTTC | CASSLAVLVSPSYEQYF
few | TRBJ1-2 | - | TRBV15 | TGTGCCACCAGCAGAGATCATGAGGAGTTTGGCTACACCTTC | CATSRDHEEFGYTF
many | TRBJ2-1 | TRBD2 | TRBV7-2 | TGTGCCAGCAGCTCAGGAGCGGGAGGCTCCTACAATGAGCAGTTCTTC | CASSSGAGGSYNEQFF
few | TRBJ2-4 | TRBD2 | TRBV28 | TGTGCCAGCAGTTTATTATCGGTGGGGGGGAACCCCAAAAACATTCAGTACTTC | CASSLLSVGGNPKNIQYF
few | TRBJ2-7 | - | TRBV6-1 | TGTGCCAGCAGTCAGACAGATACCTACGAGCAGTACTTC | CASSQTDTYEQYF
many | TRBJ2-7 | TRBD1 | TRBV7-8 | TGTGCCAGCAGCCTCCGGGGGACAGGGTACGAGCAGTACTTC | CASSLRGTGYEQYF
- | TRBJ2-5 | TRBD1 | TRBV6-2/TRBV6-3 | TGTGCCAGCAGACCAACCCTAGGGACAGAACAAGAGACCCAGTACTTC | CASRPTLGTEQETQYF
- | TRBJ2-1 | TRBD2 | TRBV13 | TGTGCCAGCAGCTTAAAGCCCGTCGGCGGGAGCCATTTTTTGAATGAGCAGTTCTTC | CASSLKPVGGSHFLNEQFF
- | TRBJ2-1 | - | TRBV2 | TGTGCCAGCAGCCCTAGCGTCCTCTCCTACAATGAGCAGTTCTTC | CASSPSVLSYNEQFF
few | TRBJ1-2 | TRBD1 | TRBV6-5 | TGTGCCAGCAGTTCGGGACAGGGGGATATTATTGGCTACACCTTC | CASSSGQGDIIGYTF
- | TRBJ2-3 | TRBD2 | TRBV10-3 | TGTGCCATCAGTGTATCTCTCTTAGCGGGAGTGGCAGATACGCAGTATTTT | CAISVSLLAGVADTQYF
many | TRBJ1-1 | - | TRBV6-2/TRBV6-3 | TGTGCCAGCAGCTGGACCAACACTGAAGCTTTCTTT | CASSWTNTEAFF
few | TRBJ1-5 | TRBD1 | TRBV19 | TGTGCCAGTAGTACCGGGACAGGAGACAATCAGCCCCAGCATTTT | CASSTGTGDNQPQHF
- | TRBJ2-1 | TRBD2 | TRBV7-6 | TGTGCCGGCAGCTCCGTAGGACTAGCCCCGATGGATGAGCAGTTCTTC | CAGSSVGLAPMDEQFF
many | TRBJ2-3 | - | TRBV7-9 | TGTGCCAGCAGCCCGAAGCAGGGCTTTGGAACAGATACGCAGTATTTT | CASSPKQGFGTDTQYF
few | TRBJ1-5 | TRBD1 | TRBV28 | TGTGCCAGCAGTTCCTCGCGGCGACTGGACAGGGAGGGAGATAGCAATCAGCCCCAGCATTTT | CASSSSRRLDREGDSNQPQHF
many | TRBJ1-1 | TRBD1 | TRBV29-1 | TGCAGCGCTTTGACAGGGGATTACACTGAAGCTTTCTTT | CSALTGDYTEAFF
- | TRBJ2-5 | TRBD2 | TRBV7-2 | TGTGCCAGCAGCTTAAATGATGGGAGGGCATTTCCAGAGACCCAGTACTTC | CASSLNDGRAFPETQYF